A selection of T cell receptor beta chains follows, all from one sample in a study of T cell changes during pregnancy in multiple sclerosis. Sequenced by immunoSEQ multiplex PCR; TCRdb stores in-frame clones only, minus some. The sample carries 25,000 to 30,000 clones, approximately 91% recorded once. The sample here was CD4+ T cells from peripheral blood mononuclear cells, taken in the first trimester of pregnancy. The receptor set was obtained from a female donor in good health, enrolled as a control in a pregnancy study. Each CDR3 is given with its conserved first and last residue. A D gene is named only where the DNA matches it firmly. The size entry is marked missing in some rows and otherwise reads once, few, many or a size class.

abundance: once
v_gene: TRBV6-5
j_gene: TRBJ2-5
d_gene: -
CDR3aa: CASGRGRETQYF
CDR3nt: TGTGCCAGCGGCAGGGGACGAGAGACCCAGTACTTC

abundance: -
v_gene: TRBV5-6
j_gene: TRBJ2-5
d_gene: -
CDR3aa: CASSGGVKETQYF
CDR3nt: TGTGCCAGCAGCGGAGGGGTAAAAGAGACCCAGTACTTC

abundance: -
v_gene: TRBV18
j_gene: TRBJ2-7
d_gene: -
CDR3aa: CASSPSGEVTLTNF
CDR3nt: TGTGCCAGCTCACCTTCGGGGGAAGTGACCCTTACAAACTTC

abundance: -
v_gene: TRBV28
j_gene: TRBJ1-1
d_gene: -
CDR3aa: CASSPWPNTEAFF
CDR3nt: TGTGCCAGCAGTCCGTGGCCAAACACTGAAGCTTTCTTT

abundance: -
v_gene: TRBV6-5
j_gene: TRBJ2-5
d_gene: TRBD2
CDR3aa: CASSYGGLAGGETQYF
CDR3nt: TGTGCCAGCAGTTACGGAGGTCTAGCGGGAGGCGAGACCCAGTACTTC

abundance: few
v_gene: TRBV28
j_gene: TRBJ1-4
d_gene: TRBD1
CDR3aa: CASSLSGTVDQEKLFF
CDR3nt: TGTGCCAGCAGTTTATCTGGGACAGTTGACCAAGAAAAACTGTTTTTT

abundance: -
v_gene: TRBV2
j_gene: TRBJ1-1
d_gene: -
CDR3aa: CANRPGNTEAFF
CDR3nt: TGTGCCAACCGACCGGGGAACACTGAAGCTTTCTTT

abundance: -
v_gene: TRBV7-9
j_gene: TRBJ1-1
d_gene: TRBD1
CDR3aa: CASRTGVWTEAFF
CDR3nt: TGTGCCAGCAGGACAGGGGTTTGGACTGAAGCTTTCTTT

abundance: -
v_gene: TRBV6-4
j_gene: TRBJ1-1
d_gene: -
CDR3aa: CASSQHPTGVTEAFF
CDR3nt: TGTGCCAGCAGTCAACACCCCACGGGGGTCACTGAAGCTTTCTTT

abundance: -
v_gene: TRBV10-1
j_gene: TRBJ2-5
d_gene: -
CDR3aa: CASSESGGQETQYF
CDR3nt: TGCGCCAGCAGTGAGTCTGGCGGCCAAGAGACCCAGTACTTC

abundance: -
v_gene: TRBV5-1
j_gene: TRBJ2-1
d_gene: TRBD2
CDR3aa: CASSLLLAGEGEQFF
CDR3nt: TGCGCCAGCAGCTTGCTTCTAGCGGGAGAGGGTGAGCAGTTCTTC

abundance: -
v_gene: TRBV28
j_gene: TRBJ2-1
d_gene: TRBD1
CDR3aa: CASTGGQGTNEQFF
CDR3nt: TGTGCCAGCACCGGTGGACAGGGTACGAATGAGCAGTTCTTC

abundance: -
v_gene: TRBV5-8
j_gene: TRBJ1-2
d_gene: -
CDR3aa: CASSLGGSPPYGYTF
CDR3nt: TGTGCCAGCAGCTTGGGGGGCAGCCCACCGTATGGCTACACCTTC

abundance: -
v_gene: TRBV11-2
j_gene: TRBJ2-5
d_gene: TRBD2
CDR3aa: CASSQTSGSQETQYF
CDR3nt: TGTGCCAGCAGCCAAACTAGCGGGAGCCAAGAGACCCAGTACTTC

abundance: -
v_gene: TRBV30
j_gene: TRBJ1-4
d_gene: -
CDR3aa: CAWNRQEEKLFF
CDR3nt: TGTGCCTGGAACAGGCAGGAAGAAAAACTGTTTTTT

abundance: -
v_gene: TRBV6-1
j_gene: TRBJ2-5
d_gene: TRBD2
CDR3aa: CASSEAWGGGRETQYF
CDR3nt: TGTGCCAGCAGTGAAGCTTGGGGGGGTGGTAGGGAGACCCAGTACTTC

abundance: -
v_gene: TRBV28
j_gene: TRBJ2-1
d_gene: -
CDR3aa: CASRAGGQRDEQFF
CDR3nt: TGTGCCAGCAGAGCGGGTGGACAACGGGATGAGCAGTTCTTC

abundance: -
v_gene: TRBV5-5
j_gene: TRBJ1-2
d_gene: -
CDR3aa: CASSFGHLANYGYTF
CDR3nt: TGTGCCAGCAGCTTCGGACATCTAGCTAACTATGGCTACACCTTC

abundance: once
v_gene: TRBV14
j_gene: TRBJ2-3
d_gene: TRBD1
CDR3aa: CASTGQGADTQYF
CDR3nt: TGTGCCAGCACGGGACAGGGGGCAGATACGCAGTATTTT

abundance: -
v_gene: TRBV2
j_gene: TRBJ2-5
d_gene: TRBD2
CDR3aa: CASASGRAQETQYF
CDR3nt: TGTGCCAGCGCTAGCGGGAGGGCCCAAGAGACCCAGTACTTC

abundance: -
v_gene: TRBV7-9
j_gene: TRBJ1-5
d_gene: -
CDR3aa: CASSTESQPQHF
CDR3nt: TGTGCCAGCAGCACAGAGTCCCAGCCCCAGCATTTT

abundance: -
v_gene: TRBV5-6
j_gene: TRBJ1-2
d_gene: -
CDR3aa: CASSLAQGGGYTF
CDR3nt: TGTGCCAGCAGCCTCGCGCAGGGAGGCGGCTACACCTTC

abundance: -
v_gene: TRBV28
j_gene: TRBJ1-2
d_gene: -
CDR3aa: CASRQAFGYTF
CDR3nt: TGTGCCAGTCGACAGGCATTCGGCTACACCTTC

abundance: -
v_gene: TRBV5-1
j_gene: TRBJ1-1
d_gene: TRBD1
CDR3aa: CASSPGQGRWETEAFF
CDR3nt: TGCGCCAGCAGCCCTGGACAGGGGAGGTGGGAAACTGAAGCTTTCTTT

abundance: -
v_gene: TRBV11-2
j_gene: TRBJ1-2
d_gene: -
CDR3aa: CASAENSNYGYTF
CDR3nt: TGTGCCAGCGCGGAGAACTCTAACTATGGCTACACCTTC

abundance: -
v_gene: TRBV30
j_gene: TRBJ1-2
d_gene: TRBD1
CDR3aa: CAWSLYLNRGLMNYGYTF
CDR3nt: TGTGCCTGGAGTCTGTACCTCAACAGGGGGCTAATGAACTATGGCTACACCTTC

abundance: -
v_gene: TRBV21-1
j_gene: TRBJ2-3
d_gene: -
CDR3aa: CASSKVSTDTQYF
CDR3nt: TGTGCCAGCAGCAAAGTAAGCACAGATACGCAGTATTTT

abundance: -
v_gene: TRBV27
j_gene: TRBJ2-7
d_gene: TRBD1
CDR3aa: CASRPNFLGDRGSYEQYF
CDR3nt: TGTGCCAGCAGACCAAACTTCCTCGGGGACAGGGGCTCCTACGAGCAGTACTTC

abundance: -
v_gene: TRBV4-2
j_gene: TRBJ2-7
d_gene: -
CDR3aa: CASSSLATYEQYF
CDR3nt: TGTGCCAGCAGTTCCCTAGCGACGTACGAGCAGTACTTC

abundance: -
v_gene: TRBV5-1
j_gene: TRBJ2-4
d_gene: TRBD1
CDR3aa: CASSSDREGDIQYF
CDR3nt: TGCGCCAGCAGTTCAGACAGGGAAGGCGACATTCAGTACTTC

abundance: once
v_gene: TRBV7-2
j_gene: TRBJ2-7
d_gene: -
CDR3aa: CASRQDQGSYEQYF
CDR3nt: TGTGCCAGCAGACAAGACCAGGGCTCCTACGAGCAGTACTTC

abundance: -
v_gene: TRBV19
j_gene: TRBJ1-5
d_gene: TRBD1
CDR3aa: CASTGSGTADQPQHF
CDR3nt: TGTGCCAGTACCGGATCAGGGACAGCAGATCAGCCCCAGCATTTT

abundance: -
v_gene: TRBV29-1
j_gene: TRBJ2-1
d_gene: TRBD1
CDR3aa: CSVGDRFNEQFF
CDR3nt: TGCAGCGTTGGGGACAGGTTCAATGAGCAGTTCTTC

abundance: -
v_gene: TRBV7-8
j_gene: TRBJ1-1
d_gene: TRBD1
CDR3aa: CASSSTDRGSSEAFF
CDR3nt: TGTGCCAGCAGCTCGACGGACAGGGGCTCATCTGAAGCTTTCTTT

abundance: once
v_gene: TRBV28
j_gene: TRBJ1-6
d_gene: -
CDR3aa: CASSPEGRGTGSPLHF
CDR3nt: TGTGCCAGCAGCCCCGAAGGTAGGGGGACGGGTTCACCCCTCCACTTT

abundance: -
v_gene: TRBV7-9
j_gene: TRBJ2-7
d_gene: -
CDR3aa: CASSLREDYQYF
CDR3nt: TGTGCCAGCAGCTTACGTGAGGACTATCAGTACTTC

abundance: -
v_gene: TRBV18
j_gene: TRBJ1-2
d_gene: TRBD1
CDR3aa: CASSPSKGQTTYGYTF
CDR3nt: TGTGCCAGCTCACCATCGAAGGGACAGACTACCTATGGCTACACCTTC

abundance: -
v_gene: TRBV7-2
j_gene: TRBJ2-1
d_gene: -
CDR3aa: CASRLRRDPYNEQFF
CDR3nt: TGTGCCAGCAGACTCCGGCGGGACCCTTACAATGAGCAGTTCTTC

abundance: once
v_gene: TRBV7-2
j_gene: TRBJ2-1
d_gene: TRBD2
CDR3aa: CASSLGLAGAREQFF
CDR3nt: TGTGCCAGCAGCCTCGGACTAGCGGGGGCGAGGGAGCAGTTCTTC

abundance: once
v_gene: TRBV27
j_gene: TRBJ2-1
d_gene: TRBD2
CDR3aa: CASSPRPFGTSGSRGINEQFF
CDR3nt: TGTGCCAGCAGTCCCAGGCCCTTCGGGACTAGCGGGAGTCGGGGGATAAATGAGCAGTTCTTC

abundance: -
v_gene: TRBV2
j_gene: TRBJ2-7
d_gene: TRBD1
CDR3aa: CASKPGTDGYEQYF
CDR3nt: TGTGCCAGCAAGCCCGGGACAGATGGGTACGAGCAGTACTTC

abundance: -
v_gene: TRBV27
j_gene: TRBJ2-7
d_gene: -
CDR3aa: CASSLAGTDLGEQYF
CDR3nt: TGTGCCAGCAGTTTAGCCGGGACTGATCTTGGCGAGCAGTACTTC

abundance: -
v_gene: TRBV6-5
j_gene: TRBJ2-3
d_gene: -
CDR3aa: CASSQSREPPDTQYF
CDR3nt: TGTGCCAGCAGCCAGTCGAGGGAGCCGCCGGATACGCAGTATTTT

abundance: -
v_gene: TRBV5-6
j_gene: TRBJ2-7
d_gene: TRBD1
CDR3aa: CASSSPKGQGAYEQYF
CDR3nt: TGTGCCAGCAGCTCTCCGAAGGGACAGGGGGCCTACGAGCAGTACTTC

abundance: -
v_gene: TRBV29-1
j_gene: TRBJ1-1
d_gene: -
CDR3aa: CSVVAGSLAFF
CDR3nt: TGCAGCGTGGTTGCAGGGTCGTTAGCTTTCTTT

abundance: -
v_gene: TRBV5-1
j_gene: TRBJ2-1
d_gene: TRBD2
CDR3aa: CASSSSSGTSYNEQFF
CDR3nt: TGCGCCAGCAGCTCCTCAAGCGGGACCTCCTACAATGAGCAGTTCTTC